The source of this TCR beta chain is a study of cytomegalovirus exposure and HLA in healthy donors. This table comes from immunoSEQ multiplex PCR, and its TCRdb copy is limited to in-frame clones, with some not included. The profile shows around 160,000 clones, less than 90% of them singletons. The donors were in the approximately 120-subject validation cohort, distinct from the roughly 700-subject first cohort. With regard to this clone: Antigen unknown.

Study outcomes and limitations: The finding came from a later analysis; first-cohort TCR clusters tended to co-occur in the 120 or so validation repertoires. A list of about 160 TCR beta chains associated with cytomegalovirus was given.

Germline CDR1 is KGHSH and CDR2 is LQKENI. The CDR3 length is 15 residues. Trimming removed 1 base from V and 7 bases from J, with 13 bases in between. This clonotype was sampled from a man aged 25-40 years in good health and CMV-seropositive. This rearrangement joins TRBV18 to TRBJ2-2; the D gene is possibly TRBD2 (5 bases). Sequenced sample: PBMCs. The CDR3 reads CASSPQGRWNGELFF. Here the CDR3 DNA reads TGTGCCAGCTCACCACAAGGGAGATGGAACGGGGAGCTGTTTTTT.